These 5 T cell receptor beta chains share one sample of origin, sequenced in a study of T cells in Graves' hyperthyroidism and ophthalmopathy. Amplification targeted TCR beta CDR3 regions from RNA transcripts. First-round RT-PCR with HTBI primers amplified the TCR CDR3 region. Using its own MiXCR run on the multiplex PCR reads, TCRdb lists one record per CDR3 protein. The table includes hundreds of thousands of distinct CDR3 sequences, around 15% detected once. Sequenced sample: blood. These receptors all stem from a woman in her thirties or forties with Graves' ophthalmopathy.

The J gene is TRBJ2-1, the V gene TRBV5-1; D may correspond to TRBD1 or TRBD2 (5 bases each). The V and J ends lost 5 bases and 0 bases respectively, with 12 bases between them. The germline CDR1 and CDR2 sequences are SGHRS and YFSETQ. CDR3 length: 15 amino acids. In DNA form, the CDR3 reads TGCGCCAGCAGGTGGGACGGTAGCTCCTACAATGAGCAGTTCTTC. Its translation is CASRWDGSSYNEQFF.

This clonotype showed up just a few times. This sequence joins TRBV6-1 and TRBJ1-1; 9 bases are shared with TRBD1. The V segment lost 5 bases and the J segment 6 bases; nucleotides outside the gene matches: 4. The CDR3 consists of 13 residues. Germline V lookup: CDR1 MNHNS, CDR2 SASEGT. CDR3 DNA: TGTGCCAGCAGTATAGACAGGGGGGCTGAAGCTTTCTTT. Amino acid sequence: CASSIDRGAEAFF.

This clonotype was seen only a few times. The chain combines TRBV2 with TRBJ1-6; TRBD1 aligns across 10 bases. CDR1 and CDR2 (germline): SNHLY, FYNNEI. The junction had 9 bases not matched to a gene; V was cut back by 6 bases and J by 7 bases. The CDR3 sequence is 16 residues long. The CDR3 DNA follows: TGTGCCAGCAGGGAAAGGCTGGACAGGGGGAATTCACCCCTCCACTTT. This gives the protein CASRERLDRGNSPLHF.

This clonotype was seen at least ten times. The V gene is TRBV2, the J gene TRBJ2-3; D gene unclear. The CDR3 spans 13 residues. V lost 6 bases and J lost 6, with 13 bases in between. Germline CDR1 reads SNHLY; CDR2 reads FYNNEI. The CDR3 protein is CASRTPGADTQYF. CDR3 DNA: TGTGCCAGCAGGACCCCGGGCGCGGATACGCAGTATTTT.

This clonotype was counted many times. The rearrangement uses TRBV2 and TRBJ1-4; no clear D. The CDR3 is 14 amino acids. The V end lost 4 bases, the J end lost 8 bases, and 14 bases lay between the germline ends. From germline, CDR1 is SNHLY and CDR2 FYNNEI. CDR3 nucleotides: TGTGCCAGCAGTGGGAGGGCACACCAAGAAAAACTGTTTTTT. This encodes CASSGRAHQEKLFF.